This T cell receptor (beta chain) was documented in a study of blood T cells in healthy people across ages. Overall study findings and caveats: Measured against age, TCR beta diversity per million T cells decreased in a roughly linear manner.

Sample-barcoded 5' priming and a J-beta primer mix drove a second PCR of roughly 6 to 12 cycles. Every cDNA was tagged by a template-switch adaptor with 12 random nucleotides. One entry per CDR3 protein, called by TCRdb with MiXCR from the 5' RACE reads. Here the sample spans 980,000 or so distinct CDR3 sequences, about 48% being singletons. Germline CDR1 and CDR2: MNHEY and SMNVEV (reference sequence). This CDR3 region has 13 residues. The V and J ends lost 3 bases and 3 bases respectively, with 9 bases between them. Turning to this clonotype: The target antigen is unknown.

This sequence originates from a man younger than 45 in good health. The sample comprised blood. The J gene is TRBJ2-7, the V gene TRBV27; D is unresolved. The CDR3 nucleotides are TGTGCCAGCAGTTTTGGTAGAAACTACGAGCAGTACTTC. Protein product: CASSFGRNYEQYF.